The rows below give T cell receptor beta chains drawn from one sample of a study of blood T cells in healthy people across ages. From the 5' RACE reads, TCRdb called clonotypes with MiXCR, one entry per CDR3 protein. The sample comprises 1.5 million to 1.8 million distinct CDR3 sequences, roughly two fifths of which are singletons, and 4% rests with the top ten. Input material: blood. The source of these receptors is a woman between 18 and 29 years old in good health. Each CDR3 is given with its conserved first and last residue. A D gene is named only where the DNA matches it firmly. Clone size is stated in some rows and not others, as once, few, many or a class when expanded.

d_gene: NA
j_gene: TRBJ1-2
v_gene: TRBV20-1
abundance: NA
CDR3nt: NA
CDR3aa: CSASGASYGYGCTF

d_gene: TRBD2
j_gene: TRBJ2-7
v_gene: TRBV12-3/TRBV12-4
abundance: NA
CDR3nt: TGTGCCAGCAGTTTAGGGGGAGGGCTAGCTTCTTACTCCTACGAGCAGTACTTC
CDR3aa: CASSLGGGLASYSYEQYF

d_gene: NA
j_gene: TRBJ1-2
v_gene: TRBV6-1
abundance: NA
CDR3nt: TGTGCCAGCAGTGAACCAATGGATGGCTACACCTTC
CDR3aa: CASSEPMDGYTF

d_gene: NA
j_gene: TRBJ2-1
v_gene: TRBV7-2
abundance: NA
CDR3nt: TGTGCCAGCAGCCCCCAAGCCTCCACGGGTGAGCAGTTCTTC
CDR3aa: CASSPQASTGEQFF

d_gene: TRBD2
j_gene: TRBJ2-1
v_gene: TRBV4-3
abundance: few
CDR3nt: TGCGCCAGCACCTTTTCGGGAGGCGGCGAGCAGTTCTTC
CDR3aa: CASTFSGGGEQFF

d_gene: TRBD1
j_gene: TRBJ1-5
v_gene: TRBV2
abundance: once
CDR3nt: TGTGCCAGCAACGACCAGGGGGGGAATCAGCCCCAGCATTTT
CDR3aa: CASNDQGGNQPQHF

d_gene: NA
j_gene: TRBJ2-1
v_gene: TRBV20-1
abundance: few
CDR3nt: TGCAGTGCTAGCCGACTAGGCTCCTACAATGAGCAGTTCTTC
CDR3aa: CSASRLGSYNEQFF

d_gene: NA
j_gene: TRBJ2-1
v_gene: TRBV7-9
abundance: NA
CDR3nt: TGTGCCAGCAGCACGGGTCTCACAACCTACAATGAGCAGTTCTTC
CDR3aa: CASSTGLTTYNEQFF

d_gene: NA
j_gene: TRBJ2-1
v_gene: TRBV7-9
abundance: NA
CDR3nt: TGTGCCAGCTTCGCCTTGATGCCCTACGATGAGCAGTTCTTC
CDR3aa: CASFALMPYDEQFF

d_gene: TRBD2
j_gene: TRBJ2-7
v_gene: TRBV29-1
abundance: few
CDR3nt: TGCAGCGCCACTAGCGACGAGCAGTACTTC
CDR3aa: CSATSDEQYF

d_gene: TRBD2
j_gene: TRBJ2-7
v_gene: TRBV12-3/TRBV12-4
abundance: NA
CDR3nt: TGTGCCAGCAGTCAGACTAGCCGACTCTACGAGCAGTACTTC
CDR3aa: CASSQTSRLYEQYF

d_gene: TRBD2
j_gene: TRBJ2-1
v_gene: TRBV4-1
abundance: NA
CDR3nt: TGCGCCAGCAGCAAAGGACGGTCCCGGACGACTAGGGACTACTTGTTCTTC
CDR3aa: CASSKGRSRTTRDYLFF

d_gene: TRBD1
j_gene: TRBJ2-1
v_gene: TRBV20-1
abundance: few
CDR3nt: TGCAGTGCTAGCCCCATTCCCCGGGACAGATACAATGAGCAGTTCTTC
CDR3aa: CSASPIPRDRYNEQFF

d_gene: NA
j_gene: TRBJ2-1
v_gene: TRBV9
abundance: few
CDR3nt: TGTGCCAGCAGCGCGACGACAGGCTCGGGCATCCAGCAGTTCTTC
CDR3aa: CASSATTGSGIQQFF

d_gene: NA
j_gene: TRBJ1-1
v_gene: TRBV14
abundance: few
CDR3nt: TGTGCCAGCAGCCCGCTATGGAACACTGAAGCTTTCTTT
CDR3aa: CASSPLWNTEAFF

d_gene: NA
j_gene: TRBJ2-4
v_gene: TRBV10-3
abundance: once
CDR3nt: TGTGCCATCAGTGGAGGCAAACTCATAGCCAAAAACATTCAGTACTTC
CDR3aa: CAISGGKLIAKNIQYF

d_gene: NA
j_gene: TRBJ2-7
v_gene: TRBV20-1
abundance: NA
CDR3nt: TGCAGTGCTAGAGACACAGGGAGGGCGCTCGAGCAGTACTTC
CDR3aa: CSARDTGRALEQYF

d_gene: TRBD2
j_gene: TRBJ2-1
v_gene: TRBV7-2
abundance: NA
CDR3nt: TGTGCCCGCAGCTTCCGGGGTAGCGGGGGTTACTCCTACAATGAGCAGTTCTTC
CDR3aa: CARSFRGSGGYSYNEQFF

d_gene: NA
j_gene: TRBJ2-3
v_gene: TRBV6-2/TRBV6-3
abundance: NA
CDR3nt: TGTGCCAGCAGACGCTCTGGGGTCACAGATACGCAGTATTTT
CDR3aa: CASRRSGVTDTQYF

d_gene: NA
j_gene: TRBJ2-6
v_gene: TRBV7-2
abundance: few
CDR3nt: TGTGCCAGCAGCCCATACAGGGCTGGGGCCAACGTCCTGACTTTC
CDR3aa: CASSPYRAGANVLTF

d_gene: NA
j_gene: TRBJ2-2
v_gene: TRBV4-3
abundance: few
CDR3nt: TGCGCCAGCAGCCAAGATTTTATGGAGTCCTACGCGAACACCGGGGAGCTGTTTTTT
CDR3aa: CASSQDFMESYANTGELFF

d_gene: NA
j_gene: TRBJ2-1
v_gene: TRBV4-3
abundance: NA
CDR3nt: TGCGCCAGCAGCCAAGAACCGGGACCAAACTCCTACAATGAGCAGTTCTTC
CDR3aa: CASSQEPGPNSYNEQFF

d_gene: NA
j_gene: TRBJ2-1
v_gene: TRBV29-1
abundance: many
CDR3nt: TGCAGCGTTGACGGGCTTGAGACTACCGCCTACAATGAGCAGTTCTTC
CDR3aa: CSVDGLETTAYNEQFF

d_gene: TRBD2
j_gene: TRBJ2-5
v_gene: TRBV4-2
abundance: few
CDR3nt: TGTGCCAGCAGCCAAGATTACGACAGCGGGGGGACCCAGTACTTC
CDR3aa: CASSQDYDSGGTQYF

d_gene: TRBD2
j_gene: TRBJ2-1
v_gene: TRBV5-1
abundance: many
CDR3nt: TGCGCCAGCAGCCATCCTAGCGGGAATAGCCAGTTCTTC
CDR3aa: CASSHPSGNSQFF

d_gene: NA
j_gene: TRBJ2-1
v_gene: TRBV4-1
abundance: NA
CDR3nt: TGCGCCAGCAGCCAAGCGGGAGACCGCAATGAGCAGTTCTTC
CDR3aa: CASSQAGDRNEQFF

d_gene: NA
j_gene: TRBJ1-1
v_gene: TRBV7-9
abundance: few
CDR3nt: TGTGCCAGCAGCTCGGGACACCAGAACACTGAAGCTTTCTTT
CDR3aa: CASSSGHQNTEAFF

d_gene: TRBD2
j_gene: TRBJ2-5
v_gene: TRBV27
abundance: few
CDR3nt: TGTGCCAGCACTAGCGGGGGGGACCAAGAGACCCAGTACTTC
CDR3aa: CASTSGGDQETQYF

d_gene: TRBD2
j_gene: TRBJ2-7
v_gene: TRBV12-3/TRBV12-4
abundance: NA
CDR3nt: TGTGCCAGCAGCCTCGGTGTGGGAGGGCCGGGTAATGAGCAGTACTTC
CDR3aa: CASSLGVGGPGNEQYF

d_gene: TRBD1
j_gene: TRBJ2-5
v_gene: TRBV12-3/TRBV12-4
abundance: few
CDR3nt: TGTGCCAGCAGCGGAGACAGGGTCGGCGAACAAGAGACCCAGTACTTC
CDR3aa: CASSGDRVGEQETQYF

d_gene: NA
j_gene: TRBJ2-1
v_gene: TRBV11-1
abundance: NA
CDR3nt: TGTGCCAGCAGCCATGGACAGTCCTACAATGAGCAGTTCTTC
CDR3aa: CASSHGQSYNEQFF

d_gene: TRBD1
j_gene: TRBJ1-6
v_gene: TRBV7-4
abundance: NA
CDR3nt: TGTGCCAGCAGCTTCGGCCCGGACAGGGGATGGTATAATTCACCCCTCCACTTT
CDR3aa: CASSFGPDRGWYNSPLHF

d_gene: NA
j_gene: TRBJ1-2
v_gene: TRBV20-1
abundance: NA
CDR3nt: TGCAGTGCTAGAGATAGGTTAGGAGGGGAAGGCTACACCTTC
CDR3aa: CSARDRLGGEGYTF

d_gene: NA
j_gene: TRBJ2-3
v_gene: TRBV4-2
abundance: few
CDR3nt: TGTGCCAGCAGCCAAGAGGGCATTCGCACAGATACGCAGTATTTT
CDR3aa: CASSQEGIRTDTQYF

d_gene: NA
j_gene: TRBJ2-4
v_gene: TRBV4-1
abundance: few
CDR3nt: TGCGCCAGCAGCCAAGTGGCGGGACGGTTAGCCAAAAACATTCAGTACTTC
CDR3aa: CASSQVAGRLAKNIQYF

d_gene: NA
j_gene: TRBJ2-5
v_gene: TRBV9
abundance: NA
CDR3nt: TGTGCCAGCAGCGTAGAGGCGACGGGGACCCAGTACTTC
CDR3aa: CASSVEATGTQYF

d_gene: NA
j_gene: TRBJ2-3
v_gene: TRBV15
abundance: few
CDR3nt: TGTGCCACCAGCAGGCAGGCACCAGATACGCAGTATTTT
CDR3aa: CATSRQAPDTQYF

d_gene: TRBD1
j_gene: TRBJ2-7
v_gene: TRBV27
abundance: NA
CDR3nt: TGTGCCAGCAGACACTCCGGGACAGACTACGAGCAGTACTTC
CDR3aa: CASRHSGTDYEQYF

d_gene: TRBD1
j_gene: TRBJ2-7
v_gene: TRBV12-3/TRBV12-4
abundance: many
CDR3nt: TGTGCCAGCACCCAGAGTGGGACAGGGGGTTACGAGCAGTACTTC
CDR3aa: CASTQSGTGGYEQYF

d_gene: NA
j_gene: TRBJ2-7
v_gene: TRBV11-2
abundance: many
CDR3nt: TGTGCCAGCAGCTTAGGTGGTGCGAACTACGAGCAGTACTTC
CDR3aa: CASSLGGANYEQYF

d_gene: NA
j_gene: TRBJ1-1
v_gene: TRBV28
abundance: NA
CDR3nt: TGTGCCAGCAGTCCGGCAGGGGAGGGCACTGAAGCTTTCTTT
CDR3aa: CASSPAGEGTEAFF

d_gene: NA
j_gene: TRBJ2-7
v_gene: TRBV20-1
abundance: NA
CDR3nt: TGCAGTGCCTATCCCCGGGGCAGGGGTTACGAGCAGTACTTC
CDR3aa: CSAYPRGRGYEQYF